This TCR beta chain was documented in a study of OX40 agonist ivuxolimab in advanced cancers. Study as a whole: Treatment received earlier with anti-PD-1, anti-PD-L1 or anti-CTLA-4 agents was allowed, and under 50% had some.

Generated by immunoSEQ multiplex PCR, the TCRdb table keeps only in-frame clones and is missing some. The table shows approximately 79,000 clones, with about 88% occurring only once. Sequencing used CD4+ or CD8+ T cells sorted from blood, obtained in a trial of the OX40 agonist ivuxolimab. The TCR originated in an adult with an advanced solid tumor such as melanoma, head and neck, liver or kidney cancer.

CDR3 sequence reads: CASSDRAGNQPQHF. CDR3 DNA: TGCGCCAGCAGTGACAGGGCTGGCAATCAGCCCCAGCATTTT. This chain joins TRBV10-2 and TRBJ1-5; maybe TRBD1 (5 bases). V was trimmed by 3 bases and J by 2 bases, leaving 8 bases between them. The CDR3 totals 14 residues. Germline values: CDR1 WSHSY, CDR2 SAAADI.